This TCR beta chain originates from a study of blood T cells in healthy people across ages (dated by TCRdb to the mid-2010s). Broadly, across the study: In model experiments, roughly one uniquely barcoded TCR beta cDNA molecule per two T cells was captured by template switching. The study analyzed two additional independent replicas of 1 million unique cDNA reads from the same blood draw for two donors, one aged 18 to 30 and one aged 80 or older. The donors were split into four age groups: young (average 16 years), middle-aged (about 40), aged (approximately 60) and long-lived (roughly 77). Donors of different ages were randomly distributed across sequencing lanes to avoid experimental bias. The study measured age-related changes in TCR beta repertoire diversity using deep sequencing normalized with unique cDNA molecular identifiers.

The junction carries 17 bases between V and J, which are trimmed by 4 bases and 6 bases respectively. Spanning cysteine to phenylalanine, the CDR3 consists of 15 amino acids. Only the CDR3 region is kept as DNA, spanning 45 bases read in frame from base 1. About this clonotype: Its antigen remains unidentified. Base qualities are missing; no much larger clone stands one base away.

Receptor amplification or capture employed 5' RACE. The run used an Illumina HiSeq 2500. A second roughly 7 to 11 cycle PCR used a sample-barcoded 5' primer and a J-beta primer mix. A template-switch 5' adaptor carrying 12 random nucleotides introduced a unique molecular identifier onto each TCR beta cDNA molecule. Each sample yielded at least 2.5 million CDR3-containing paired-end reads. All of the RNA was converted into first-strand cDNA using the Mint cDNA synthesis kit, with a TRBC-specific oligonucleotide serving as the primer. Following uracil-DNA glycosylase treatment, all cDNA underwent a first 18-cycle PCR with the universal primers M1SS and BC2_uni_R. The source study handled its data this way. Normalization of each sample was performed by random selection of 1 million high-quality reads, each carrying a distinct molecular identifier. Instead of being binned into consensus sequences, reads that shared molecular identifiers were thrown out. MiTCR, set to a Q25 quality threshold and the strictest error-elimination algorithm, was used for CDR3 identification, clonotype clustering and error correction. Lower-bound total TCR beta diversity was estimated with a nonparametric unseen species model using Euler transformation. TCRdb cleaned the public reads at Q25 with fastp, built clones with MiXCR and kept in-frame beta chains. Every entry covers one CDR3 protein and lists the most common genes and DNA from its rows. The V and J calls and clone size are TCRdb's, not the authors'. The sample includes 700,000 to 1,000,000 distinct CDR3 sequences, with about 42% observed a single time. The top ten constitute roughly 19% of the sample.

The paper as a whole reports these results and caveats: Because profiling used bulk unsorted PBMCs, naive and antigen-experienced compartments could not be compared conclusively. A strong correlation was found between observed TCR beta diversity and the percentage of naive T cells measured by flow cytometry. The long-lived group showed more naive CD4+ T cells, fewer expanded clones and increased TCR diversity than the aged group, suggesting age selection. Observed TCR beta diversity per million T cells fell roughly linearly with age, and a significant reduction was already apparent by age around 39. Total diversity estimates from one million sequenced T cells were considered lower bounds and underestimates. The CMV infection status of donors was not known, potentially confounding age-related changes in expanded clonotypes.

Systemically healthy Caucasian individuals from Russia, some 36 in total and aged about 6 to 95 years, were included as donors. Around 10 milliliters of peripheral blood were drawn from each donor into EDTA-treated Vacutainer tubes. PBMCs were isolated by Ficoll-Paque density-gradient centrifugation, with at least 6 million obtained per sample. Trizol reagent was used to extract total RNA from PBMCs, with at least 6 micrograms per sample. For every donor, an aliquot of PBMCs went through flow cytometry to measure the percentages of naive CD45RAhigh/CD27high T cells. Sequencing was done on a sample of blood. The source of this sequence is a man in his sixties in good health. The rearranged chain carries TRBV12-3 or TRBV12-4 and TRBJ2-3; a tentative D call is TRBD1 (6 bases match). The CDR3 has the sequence CASSSYQTGTDTQYF. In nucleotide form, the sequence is TGTGCCAGCAGTTCCTACCAAACAGGGACCGATACGCAGTATTTT.